Given below is one T cell receptor beta chain in context. Methods used by the authors: Amplified reference gene primers provided the basis for estimating nucleated cell counts. Clones were sequenced by immunoSEQ multiplex PCR, and TCRdb holds only the in-frame ones, with some missing. The DNA was the basis for D and trimming; V, J and clone size are from that table. The table records roughly 43,000 clones, roughly 86% of them present only once. The data stem from a study of blood T cell repertoires in COVID-19. Whole-study context: COVID-19 samples collected from the United States, Italy and Spain covered acute and convalescent phases. The analysed material was cDNA or gDNA that came from T cells, B-cell-depleted T cells, or PBMCs.

Per the germline V gene, CDR1 is MNHEY and CDR2 is SVGAGI. V gave up 8 bases and J gave up 13 bases; unmatched junction bases: 13. The CDR3 is made up of 12 amino acids. The sequence derives from a man in his 60s with active COVID-19. Sample: peripheral blood. V and J are TRBV6-5 and TRBJ2-7; 8 nucleotides align to TRBD1. CDR3 coding DNA: TGTGCCAGCGTCTCCTTGGGGGGACAGGCTTACTTC. Its translation: CASVSLGGQAYF.